The clone carrying this T cell receptor beta chain was recorded at least ten times. The antigen is unknown. This entry is derived from a study of early T cells in non-severe SARS-CoV-2 infection. Study overall: Unsorted whole blood bulk RNA was sequenced, with unpaired chains.

Study-wide points: There was a bias toward anti-spike CD8 responses in VDJdb matching, which missed private and CD4 specificities.

Individual cDNA molecules received unique molecular identifiers during library preparation. TCRdb recomputed calls from the 5' RACE reads with MiXCR, one row per CDR3 protein. The sample includes nearly 60,000 distinct CDR3 sequences, about an eighth of them seen just once. What was sequenced was whole blood. The clonotype was recovered from an adult who was a healthcare worker with PCR-confirmed SARS-CoV-2 infection or an uninfected control (not recorded which).

CDR3 bases: TGTGCCAGCAGCTTATGGGTTGAAGATACGCAGTATTTT. This encodes CASSLWVEDTQYF. This chain connects TRBV7-9 to TRBJ2-3; no clear D gene. CDR1 and CDR2 (germline): SEHNR, FQNEAQ (reference sequence). Trimming took off 2 bases at V and 5 bases at J, with 8 bases between the two ends. The CDR3 totals 13 residues.